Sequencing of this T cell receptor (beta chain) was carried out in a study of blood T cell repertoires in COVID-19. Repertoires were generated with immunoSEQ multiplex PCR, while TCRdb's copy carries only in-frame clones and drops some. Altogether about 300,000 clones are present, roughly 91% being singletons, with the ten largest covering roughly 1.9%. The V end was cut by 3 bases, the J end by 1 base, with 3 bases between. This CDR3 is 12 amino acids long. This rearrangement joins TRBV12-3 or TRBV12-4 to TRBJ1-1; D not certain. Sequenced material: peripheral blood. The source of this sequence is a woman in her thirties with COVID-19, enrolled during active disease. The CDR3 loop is CASSFWNTEAFF. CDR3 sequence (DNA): TGTGCCAGCAGTTTCTGGAACACTGAAGCTTTCTTT.